This section outlines one TCR beta chain sequence together with its context. The data were taken from a study of blood T cell repertoires in COVID-19. Libraries were prepared by immunoSEQ multiplex PCR; TCRdb keeps only in-frame clonotypes and omits some of them. The sample carries under 300,000 clones, around nine tenths recorded once. The TCR was taken from a middle-aged woman who had recovered from COVID-19. The sequenced material came from PBMCs or T cells enriched from blood (not recorded which).

In DNA, the CDR3 is TGCGCCAGCAGCCAAGATCAATGGGTAGCGGGTGGGGAGACCCAGTACTTC. Its translation is CASSQDQWVAGGETQYF. The J gene is TRBJ2-5, the V gene TRBV4-1, with TRBD2 matching over 7 bases. This CDR3 contains 17 residues. Germline V gives CDR1 MGHRA, CDR2 YSYEKL. Unmatched junction bases numbered 12, after V lost 0 bases and J lost 5 bases.